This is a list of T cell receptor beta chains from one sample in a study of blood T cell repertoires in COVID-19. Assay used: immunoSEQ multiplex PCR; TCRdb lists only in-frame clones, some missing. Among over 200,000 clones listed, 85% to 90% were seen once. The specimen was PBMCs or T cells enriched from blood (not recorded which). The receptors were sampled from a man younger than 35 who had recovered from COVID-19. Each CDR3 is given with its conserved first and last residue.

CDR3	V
CASSEAGTEYSPLHF	TRBV2
CASSYIGSGNTIYF	TRBV6-2/TRBV6-3
CASSASTVGLSYNEQFF	TRBV27
CASSRGQGIFGYGYTF	TRBV19
CSASLRGAGELFF	TRBV29-1
CASSTGGAQDTQYF	TRBV6-4
CASSLFRQETQYF	TRBV7-8
CASSLDDRSTDTQYF	TRBV11-2
CAISESTGRHGYTF	TRBV10-3
CASSLPLRDTEAFF	TRBV5-4
CASSQGRNTGELFF	TRBV19
CASSREGHNYGYTF	TRBV5-5
CASSIWTSGRTYNEQFF	TRBV19
CASRARQGWGYTF	TRBV10-2
CASSLWSGQHSTEAFF	TRBV5-1
CASSDSLNTEAFF	TRBV19
CASSRGQGNGNTIYF	TRBV5-1
CASSLVGDEQYF	TRBV7-9
CASTRTGGEKLFF	TRBV19
CASSFGAGPSYEQYF	TRBV27
CASSLAGLTPYEQYF	TRBV27
CASSQVGQGYGYTF	TRBV4-1
CASSLVASSYNEQFF	TRBV5-1
CASRNGGTQYF	TRBV7-9
CASSQEGGSEQYF	TRBV3-1/TRBV3-2